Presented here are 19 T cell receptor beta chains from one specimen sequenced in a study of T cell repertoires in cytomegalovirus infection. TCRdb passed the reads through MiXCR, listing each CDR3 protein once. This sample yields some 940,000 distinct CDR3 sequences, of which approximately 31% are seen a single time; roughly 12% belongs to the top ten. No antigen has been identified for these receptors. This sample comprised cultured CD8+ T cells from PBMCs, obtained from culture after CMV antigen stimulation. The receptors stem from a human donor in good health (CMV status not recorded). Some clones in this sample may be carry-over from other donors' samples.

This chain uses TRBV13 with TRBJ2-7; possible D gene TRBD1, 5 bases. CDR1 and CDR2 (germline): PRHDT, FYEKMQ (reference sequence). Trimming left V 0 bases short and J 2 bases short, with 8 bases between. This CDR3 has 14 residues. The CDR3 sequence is CASSLGRQPYEQYV. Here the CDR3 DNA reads TGTGCCAGCAGCTTAGGCCGACAGCCCTACGAGCAGTACGTC.

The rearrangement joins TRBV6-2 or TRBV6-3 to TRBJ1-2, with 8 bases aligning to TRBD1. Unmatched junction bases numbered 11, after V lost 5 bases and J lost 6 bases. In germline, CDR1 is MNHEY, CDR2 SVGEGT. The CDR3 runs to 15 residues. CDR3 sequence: CASSHFAGGGDGYTF. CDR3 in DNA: TGTGCCAGCAGTCACTTTGCAGGGGGCGGAGATGGCTACACCTTC.

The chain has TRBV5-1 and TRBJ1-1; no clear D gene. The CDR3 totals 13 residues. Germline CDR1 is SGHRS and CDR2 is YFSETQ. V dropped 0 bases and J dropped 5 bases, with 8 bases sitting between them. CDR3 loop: CASSLETETEAFF. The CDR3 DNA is TGCGCCAGCAGCTTGGAAACGGAGACTGAAGCTTTCTTT.

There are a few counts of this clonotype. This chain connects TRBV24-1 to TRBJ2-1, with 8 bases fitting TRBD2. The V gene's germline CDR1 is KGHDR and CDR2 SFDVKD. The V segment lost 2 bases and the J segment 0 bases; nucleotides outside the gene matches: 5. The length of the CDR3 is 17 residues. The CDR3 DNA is TGTGCCACCAGTGATTCGAGCGGGGGCAGCTCCTACAATGAGCAGTTCTTC. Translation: CATSDSSGGSSYNEQFF.

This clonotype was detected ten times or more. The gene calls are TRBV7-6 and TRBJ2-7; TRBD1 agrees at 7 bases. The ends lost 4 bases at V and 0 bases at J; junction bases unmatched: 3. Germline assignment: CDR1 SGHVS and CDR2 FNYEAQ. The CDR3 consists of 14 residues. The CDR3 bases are TGTGCCAGCAGCTCCACAGGGGCCTCCTACGAGCAGTACTTC. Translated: CASSSTGASYEQYF.

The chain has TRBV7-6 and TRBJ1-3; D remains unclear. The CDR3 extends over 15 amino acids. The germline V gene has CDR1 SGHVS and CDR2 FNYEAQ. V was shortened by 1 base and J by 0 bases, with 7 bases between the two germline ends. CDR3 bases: TGTGCCAGCAGCTTAGGCTCAGCCTCTGGAAACACCATATATTTT. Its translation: CASSLGSASGNTIYF.

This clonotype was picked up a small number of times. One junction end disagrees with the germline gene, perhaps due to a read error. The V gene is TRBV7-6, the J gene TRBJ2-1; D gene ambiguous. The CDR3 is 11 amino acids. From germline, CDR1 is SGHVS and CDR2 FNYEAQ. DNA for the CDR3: TGTGCCAGCAGCGATCCCAGTGGTGAGTTCTTT. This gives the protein CASSDPSGEFF.

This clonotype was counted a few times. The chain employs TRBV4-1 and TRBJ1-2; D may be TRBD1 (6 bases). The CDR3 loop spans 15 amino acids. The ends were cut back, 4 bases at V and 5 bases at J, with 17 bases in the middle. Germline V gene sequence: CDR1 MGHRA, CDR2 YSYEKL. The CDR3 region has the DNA TGCGCCAGCAGCCCGTCGGACAGCAGATATTATGGCTACACCTTC. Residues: CASSPSDSRYYGYTF.

The CDR3 nucleotides are TGTGCCACCAGTGACCTCGTATATACGCAGTATTTT. It translates to CATSDLVYTQYF. The chain recombines TRBV24-1 with TRBJ2-3; D ambiguous. Germline V lookup: CDR1 KGHDR, CDR2 SFDVKD. V lost 4 bases, J lost 7 bases, and 8 bases lay in between. CDR3 length: 12 residues.

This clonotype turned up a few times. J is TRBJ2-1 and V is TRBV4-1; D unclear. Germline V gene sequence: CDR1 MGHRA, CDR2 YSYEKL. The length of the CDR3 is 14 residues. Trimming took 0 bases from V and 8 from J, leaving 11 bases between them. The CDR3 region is CASSQDVQVYEQFF. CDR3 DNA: TGCGCCAGCAGCCAAGACGTTCAGGTCTATGAGCAGTTCTTC.

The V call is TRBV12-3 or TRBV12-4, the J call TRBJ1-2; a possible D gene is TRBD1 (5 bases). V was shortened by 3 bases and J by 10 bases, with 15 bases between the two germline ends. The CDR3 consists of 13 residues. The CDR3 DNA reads TGTGCCAGCAGTTTGAAGGAGTTCAGGGCCTACACCTTC. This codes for CASSLKEFRAYTF.

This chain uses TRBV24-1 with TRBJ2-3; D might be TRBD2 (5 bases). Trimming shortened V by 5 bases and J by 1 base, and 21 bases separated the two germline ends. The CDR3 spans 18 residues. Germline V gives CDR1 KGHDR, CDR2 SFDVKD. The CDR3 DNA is TGTGCCACCAGTGTTCCCGAGGGTGGTGGACCCCGCACAGATACGCAGTATTTT. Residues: CATSVPEGGGPRTDTQYF.

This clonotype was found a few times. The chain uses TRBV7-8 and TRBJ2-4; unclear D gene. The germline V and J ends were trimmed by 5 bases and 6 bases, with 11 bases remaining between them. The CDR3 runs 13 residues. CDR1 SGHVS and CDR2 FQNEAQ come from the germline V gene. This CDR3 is CASSPGPTNIQYF. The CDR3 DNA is TGTGCCAGCAGCCCCGGACCGACAAACATTCAGTACTTC.

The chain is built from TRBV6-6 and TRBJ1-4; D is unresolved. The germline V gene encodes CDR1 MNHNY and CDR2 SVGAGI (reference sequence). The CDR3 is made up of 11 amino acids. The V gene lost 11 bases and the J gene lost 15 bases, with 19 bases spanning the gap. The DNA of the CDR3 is TGTGCCTCCAGTCGGAGTCCCGACTTGTTTTTT. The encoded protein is CASSRSPDLFF.

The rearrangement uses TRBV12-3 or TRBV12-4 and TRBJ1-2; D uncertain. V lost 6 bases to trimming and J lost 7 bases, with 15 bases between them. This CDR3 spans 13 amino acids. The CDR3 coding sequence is TGTGCCAGCAGCCCTGGCAGTCTGGGTGGCTACACCTTC. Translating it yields CASSPGSLGGYTF.

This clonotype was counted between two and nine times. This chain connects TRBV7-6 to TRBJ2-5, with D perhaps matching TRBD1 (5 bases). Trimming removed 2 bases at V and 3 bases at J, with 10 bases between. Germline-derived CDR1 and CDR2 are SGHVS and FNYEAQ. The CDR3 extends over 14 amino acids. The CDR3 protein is CASSLLAGKETQYF. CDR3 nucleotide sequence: TGTGCCAGCAGCTTATTAGCAGGGAAAGAGACCCAGTACTTC. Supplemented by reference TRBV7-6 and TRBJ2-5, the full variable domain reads GAGVSQSPRYKVTKRGQDVALRCDPISGHVSLYWYRQALGQGPEFLTYFNYEAQQDKSGLPNDRFSAERPEGSISTLTIQRTEQRDSAMYRCASSLLAGKETQYFGPGTRLLVL.

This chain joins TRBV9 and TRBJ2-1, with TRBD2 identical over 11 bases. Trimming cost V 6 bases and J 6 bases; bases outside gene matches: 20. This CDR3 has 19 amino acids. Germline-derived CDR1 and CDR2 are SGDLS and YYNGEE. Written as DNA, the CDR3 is TGTGCCAGCACCGGTAGAGGGGGGATCGGGACTAGCGGAGTCAATGAGCAGTTCTTC. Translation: CASTGRGGIGTSGVNEQFF.

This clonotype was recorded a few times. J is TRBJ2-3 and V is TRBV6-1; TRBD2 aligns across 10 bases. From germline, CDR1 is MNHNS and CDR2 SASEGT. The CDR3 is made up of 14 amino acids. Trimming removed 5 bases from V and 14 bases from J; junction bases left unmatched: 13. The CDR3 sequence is CASSSPGTSASTYF. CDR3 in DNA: TGTGCCAGCAGTAGTCCCGGGACTAGCGCCTCAACGTATTTT.

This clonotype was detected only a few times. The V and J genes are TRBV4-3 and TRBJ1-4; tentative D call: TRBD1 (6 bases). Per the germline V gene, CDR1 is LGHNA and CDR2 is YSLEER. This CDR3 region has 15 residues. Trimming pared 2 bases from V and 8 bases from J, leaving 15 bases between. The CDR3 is CASSQRFTGREKLFF. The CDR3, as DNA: TGCGCCAGCAGCCAACGCTTCACAGGGCGAGAAAAACTGTTTTTT.